What follows are 5 T cell receptor beta chains derived from one specimen sequenced in a study of cytomegalovirus exposure and HLA in healthy donors. The PCR employed 60 Vbeta primers together with 13 Jbeta primers. Using immunoSEQ multiplex PCR, the repertoire was profiled, and TCRdb retains in-frame clones only, with some absent. The sample has 45,000 to 60,000 clones; 55% to 85% are singletons. The specimen sequenced was PBMCs. The source is a woman aged 50 to 60 in good health and CMV-seronegative.

The chain joins TRBV2 to TRBJ2-3; TRBD2 agrees at 7 bases. The germline V gene has CDR1 SNHLY and CDR2 FYNNEI. The junction had 6 bases not matched to a gene; V was cut back by 6 bases and J by 3 bases. This CDR3 has 14 residues. CDR3: CASRRLASTDTQYF. The CDR3 bases are TGTGCCAGCAGGCGACTAGCCAGTACAGATACGCAGTATTTT. Filled out from reference TRBV2 and TRBJ2-3, the complete variable domain reads EPEVTQTPSHQVTQMGQEVILRCVPISNHLYFYWYRQILGQKVEFLVSFYNNEISEKSEIFDDQFSVERPDGSNFTLKIRSTKLEDSAMYFCASRRLASTDTQYFGPGTRLTVL.

The chain recombines TRBV2 with TRBJ2-7; 7 nucleotides align to TRBD2. Germline assignment: CDR1 SNHLY and CDR2 FYNNEI. V lost 3 bases and J lost 3; bases outside the gene matches: 8. The CDR3 consists of 15 residues. The CDR3 is CASSDGGREGYEQYF. CDR3 nucleotide sequence: TGTGCCAGCAGTGATGGCGGGAGAGAAGGCTACGAGCAGTACTTC.

J is TRBJ2-1 and V is TRBV5-1; 8 nucleotides agree with TRBD1. Germline CDR1 and CDR2: SGHRS and YFSETQ. V was clipped by 7 bases and J by 5 bases; unmatched bases: 5. The CDR3 consists of 13 residues. The CDR3 region is CASGQGADNEQFF. CDR3 bases: TGCGCCAGCGGACAGGGCGCGGACAATGAGCAGTTCTTC.

This clone was seen a handful of times. The chain links TRBV28 to TRBJ2-7, with TRBD2 matching 8 bases. CDR1 is MDHEN and CDR2 is SYDVKM in the germline V gene. V was clipped by 6 bases and J by 3 bases; unmatched bases: 7. The length of the CDR3 is 14 residues. The CDR3 DNA follows: TGTGCCAGCAGGGGGGGGCGGGGGGACTACGAGCAGTACTTC. Residues: CASRGGRGDYEQYF.

The J gene is TRBJ2-7, the V gene TRBV30; the match to TRBD2 covers 14 bases. The CDR3 has 19 amino acids. Germline CDR1 is GTSNPN and CDR2 is SVGIG (reference sequence). Trimming at V came to 4 bases and at J to 6 bases, leaving 20 bases not matched to a gene. CDR3 sequence (DNA): TGTGCCTGGACTGCTCCCACACTTTTGACTAGCGGGGGGGTACGCGAGCAGTACTTC. It codes for CAWTAPTLLTSGGVREQYF.